This T cell receptor beta chain was sequenced during a study of Graves' ophthalmopathy and Graves' hyperthyroidism. Whole-study context: Ahead of any treatment, peripheral blood was obtained at the initial diagnosis.

Germline V lookup: CDR1 SGHTA, CDR2 FQGNSA. V lost 3 bases to trimming and J lost 6 bases, with 20 bases between them. The CDR3 consists of 16 residues. This clonotype was detected many times. What it binds is not known. The TCR beta CDR3 regions underwent amplification from RNA transcripts. An opening RT-PCR round employed HTBI primers and preceded a second-round multiplex PCR. In TCRdb, the multiplex PCR reads were re-called with MiXCR into one record per CDR3 protein. The sample yields hundreds of thousands of distinct CDR3 sequences, roughly 39% seen once. Study observations and caveats: Most expanded thyroid clonotypes above 0.001 frequency also appeared in blood. A 13-signature model separated ophthalmopathy from stable hyperthyroidism, approximately 87% sensitivity, approximately 80% specificity. The study's model predicted ophthalmopathy progression at roughly 64% sensitivity and almost 75% specificity.

What was sequenced was peripheral blood. This sequence was found in an adult man with Graves' ophthalmopathy. The chain links TRBV7-2 to TRBJ1-2, with D tentatively TRBD1 (6 bases). CDR3 loop: CASSLATNRVRNGYTF. As DNA, the CDR3 is TGTGCCAGCAGCTTGGCTACCAACAGGGTGAGGAATGGCTACACCTTC.